These T cell receptor beta chains were read from a single sample in a study of T cell responses to AZD1222 COVID-19 vaccine. Assay: immunoSEQ multiplex PCR; the TCRdb copy retains only in-frame clones and omits some. The top ten clones hold 3.5% to 4% of a sample with some 100,000 clones, about 88% of them seen once. The sample was peripheral blood, taken 28 days after the second AZD1222 dose. The receptors stem from an adult who received the AZD1222 COVID-19 vaccine. The CDR3 runs from the conserved cysteine through the conserved F or W.

V gene	J gene	CDR3 protein
TRBV7-2	TRBJ2-6	CASSRDPGANVLTF
TRBV7-9	TRBJ1-1	CATGGRPNTEAFF
TRBV2	TRBJ1-3	CASSGRDRGSGNTIYF
TRBV5-1	TRBJ2-1	CASSSPVLGLAVNEQFF
TRBV6-2/TRBV6-3	TRBJ2-7	CASTPLGRRETEEQYF
TRBV5-1	TRBJ2-7	CASTRGGSSYEQYF
TRBV28	TRBJ1-1	CASSLGRGAFF
TRBV6-5	TRBJ2-4	CASWAGQGDWVQYF
TRBV27	TRBJ1-1	CASSLWGTGNTEAFF
TRBV27	TRBJ1-5	CASSFSGAGQPQHF
TRBV27	TRBJ1-2	CASSLTIGTPWKGYTF
TRBV5-1	TRBJ1-4	CASSLGKSEKLFF
TRBV3-1/TRBV3-2	TRBJ1-6	CASSQGVGQHNSPLHF
TRBV6-2/TRBV6-3	TRBJ2-1	CASSYSPSGSYGEYSYNEQFF
TRBV5-5	TRBJ2-5	CASSWTGGIGPETQYF
TRBV7-2	TRBJ2-4	CASSSFQGDKNIQYF
TRBV15	TRBJ1-3	CATSRASQADYSGNTIYF
TRBV9	TRBJ1-1	CASSVDQGNTEAFF
TRBV5-1	TRBJ2-5	CASSLFDREETQYF
TRBV4-1	TRBJ1-2	CASSQGFRRTYGYTF
TRBV5-6	TRBJ1-5	CASSFGRGRGQPQHF
TRBV11-3	TRBJ2-5	CASSLGTGELGETQYF
TRBV30	TRBJ1-2	CAWSVGAASLYGYTF
TRBV6-5	TRBJ1-5	CASSKTGALQHF
TRBV6-1	TRBJ2-2	CASSEAPGSSTGELFF
TRBV5-1	TRBJ2-3	CASSLGQSTDTQYF
TRBV14	TRBJ2-7	CASRSGSQWYEQYF
TRBV4-3	TRBJ2-1	CASSQEPAVQFF
TRBV19	TRBJ1-1	CASSERPPGTEAFF
TRBV7-2	TRBJ1-2	CASSLLAGLYGYTF
TRBV11-2	TRBJ1-1	CASSLIRGELNTEAFF
TRBV19	TRBJ1-1	CASSKSVGRMNTEAFF
TRBV10-3	TRBJ2-7	CAISDPRAANSYEQYF
TRBV7-9	TRBJ1-6	CASSLGGGDSPLHF
TRBV4-3	TRBJ2-6	CASSQRTARGSGANVLTF